This T cell receptor (beta chain) was identified in a study of T-cell memory formation after mild COVID-19. Whole-study context: The two donors had largely donor-specific TCR clusters.

The CDR3 is 15 amino acids. Trimming took off 3 bases at V and 4 bases at J, with 14 bases between the two ends. Germline V CDR1 and CDR2: LGHNA, YSLEER. From 5'RACE with constant-segment primers came TCR alpha and TCR beta cDNA libraries that carried sample barcodes and UMIs. TCRdb re-called the 5' RACE reads through MiXCR, storing one row per CDR3 protein. This table has about 350,000 distinct CDR3 sequences, 28% appearing once. Sample: PBMCs or a T cell subset sorted from them (not recorded which). This sequence joins TRBV4-3 and TRBJ2-3, with D maybe TRBD2 (6 bases). The source of this sequence is an adult woman who had mild COVID-19 (a few samples of this study predate the infection). Cell type and time point are not known. For the CDR3, the DNA is TGCGCCAGCAGCCAGGAAAAAGGGACTGCAGATACGCAGTATTTT. Translating it yields CASSQEKGTADTQYF.